This TCR beta chain was captured by sequencing in a study of blood T cell repertoires in COVID-19. Measured with immunoSEQ multiplex PCR; TCRdb has only the in-frame clones, and not every one. The profile shows 50,000 to 65,000 clones, over 70% of them singletons. This clone was recorded only once. The receptor comes from a human donor in a cohort sampled during active COVID-19. The specimen was peripheral blood.

In nucleotides, the CDR3 is TGTGCCAGCGGACTAGGGGGTCAGCCCCAGCATTTT. Amino acid sequence: CASGLGGQPQHF. This chain joins TRBV3-1 (or the pseudogene TRBV3-2) and TRBJ1-5; D possibly corresponds to TRBD1 (6 bases). V was shortened by 8 bases and J by 6 bases, with 11 bases between the two germline ends. The CDR3 length is 12 residues. CDR1 is LGHDT, CDR2 YNNKEL, per germline (reference sequence).